This T cell receptor (beta chain) originates from a study of beta chain features in type 1 diabetes. V shed 4 bases and J shed 2 bases, with 12 bases lying between them. From germline, CDR1 is KGHSH and CDR2 LQKENI. The CDR3 has 14 residues. This clone has a handful of counts. The antigen remains unidentified. Of the isolated RNA, all was reverse transcribed, and so the sequenced material was expressed TCRB transcripts. Roughly 3.4 million reads per sample on average were obtained from naive, central memory and regulatory T cell samples. The table came from immunoSEQ multiplex PCR; TCRdb's copy has only in-frame clones and leaves some out. The sample consists of some 700,000 clones, 10% to 15% of them appearing once. Study-wide results and caveats: Patients' naive, central memory and Treg TCRB repertoires seemed closer to one another than those of healthy donors. In all four CD4+ subsets, TCRB CDR3 length was significantly, moderately reduced in type 1 diabetes.

CD45RO/CCR7/CD25/CD127/CD95/CD27 sorting isolated CD4+ naive, central memory, regulatory and stem cell-like memory cells. Sequenced input: naive CD4+ T cells from blood. The receptor's source is a man between 18 and 29 years old with type 1 diabetes. The chain has TRBV18 and TRBJ2-7; D call uncertain. The DNA for the CDR3 is TGTGCCAGCTCACTACCCGGAGCCACCTACGAGCAGTACTTC. Protein: CASSLPGATYEQYF.